This TCR beta chain appears in the sequencing data of a study of T cell changes during pregnancy in multiple sclerosis (dated by TCRdb to about 2019). Describing the broader study: In women with multiple sclerosis, the researchers looked at how the T cell repertoire shifted as pregnancy progressed.

Comments on this clone: Its antigen target is currently unknown. Qualities for individual bases were not recorded, and no much larger clone is one base off.

Libraries were constructed by the immunoSEQ multiplex PCR assay. TCRdb retrieved this table from immuneACCESS and kept in-frame rearrangements only. Not all clones are present; in checked studies, unresolved V genes account for under half, and no reason is known for the remainder. Across this sample there are about 71,000 clones, with more than 80% seen only once. Approximately 1.2% of the sample comes from the top ten. CDR1 and CDR2, per the germline V gene (reference sequence), are MNHNY and SVGAGI. Unmatched junction bases come to 4, with V trimmed by 5 bases and J by 3 bases. Counted from cysteine to phenylalanine, this CDR3 has 14 amino acids. Only CDR3 DNA remains: 42 bases, in frame from the first base.

Material: peripheral blood, obtained in the third trimester of pregnancy. This TCR was recovered from a female donor with multiple sclerosis, enrolled in a pregnancy study. The chain is made from TRBV6-6 and TRBJ2-7; 10 nucleotides in the junction match TRBD2. The nucleotide sequence is given as TGTGCCAGCAGTGCCCGACTAGCGGGCTACGAGCAGTACTTC. Translation gives CASSARLAGYEQYF.